Following are 6 T cell receptor beta chains from one sample sequenced in a study of PD-1 blockade in classical Hodgkin lymphoma. Sequencing used immunoSEQ multiplex PCR; TCRdb keeps in-frame clones, though not all of them. This sample carries more than 10,000 clones, almost 90% of them seen once, and the ten largest clones take 0.9%. Time point noted: cycle 4 day 1 (C4D1), after more than 5 weeks of nivolumab. Patients all relapsed after autologous stem cell transplantation, and there was variation in brentuximab vedotin exposure. The authors purified CD4+ T cells from thawed PBMCs by magnetic negative selection. The specimen was CD4+ T cells from blood, collected before the fourth cycle of nivolumab. Receptor source: a human donor with classical Hodgkin lymphoma.

This clone was detected once. V gene TRBV5-4 combines with J gene TRBJ2-3, with 10 positions matching TRBD2. After removal of 3 bases from V and 5 bases from J, the junction contained 6 bases not matched to a gene. Germline CDR1 is SGHNT and CDR2 is YYREEE (reference sequence). This CDR3 has 15 residues. The CDR3 nucleotides read TGTGCCAGCAGCTCCGGGACTAGCGCACGAGATACGCAGTATTTT. It encodes CASSSGTSARDTQYF.

The chain joins TRBV5-5 to TRBJ1-2, with TRBD1 as a possible D gene (6 bases). The CDR3 spans 12 residues. Germline lookup yields CDR1 SGHKS and CDR2 YYEKEE (reference sequence). Deletions cut 4 bases from V and 4 bases from J, with 8 bases between. CDR3 sequence (DNA): TGTGCCAGCAGCGAAGGGGGCTATGGCTACACCTTC. Amino acids: CASSEGGYGYTF.

This chain links TRBV28 with TRBJ2-7; 7 positions match TRBD2. Trimming removed 6 bases from V and 1 base from J; junction bases left unmatched: 6. The CDR3 is 14 amino acids. CDR1 and CDR2 (germline): MDHEN, SYDVKM. CDR3 sequence reads: CASSVGLVSYEQYF. The DNA of the CDR3 is TGTGCCAGCAGCGTCGGACTAGTATCCTACGAGCAGTACTTC.

The chain couples TRBV19 to TRBJ2-3; D is undetermined. The V and J ends lost 4 bases and 0 bases respectively, with 8 bases between them. The CDR3 is made up of 14 amino acids. CDR1 and CDR2 from the germline V gene are LNHDA and SQIVND (reference sequence). In DNA form, the CDR3 reads TGTGCCAGTAGTAGGTTCCGGAGCACAGATACGCAGTATTTT. Amino acid sequence: CASSRFRSTDTQYF.

The chain couples TRBV5-5 to TRBJ1-5; D unclear. The V end lost 0 bases, the J end lost 7 bases, and 11 bases lay between the germline ends. This CDR3 region has 14 residues. CDR1 and CDR2 from the germline V gene are SGHKS and YYEKEE (reference sequence). For the CDR3, the DNA is TGTGCCAGCAGCTTGGGTTGGGTGAAACAGCCCCAGCATTTT. It translates to CASSLGWVKQPQHF.

The chain uses TRBV7-3 and TRBJ2-1; D is unclear. Looked up from germline, CDR1 is SGHTA and CDR2 is FQGTGA. The CDR3 length is 13 residues. V was trimmed by 5 bases and J by 2 bases, leaving 7 bases between them. This CDR3 reads CASSPRPYNEQFF. CDR3 sequence (DNA): TGTGCCAGCAGCCCTAGACCCTACAATGAGCAGTTCTTC.